This T cell receptor (beta chain) derives from a study of cytomegalovirus exposure and HLA in healthy donors. Overall study context: The 95 million to 120 million unique TCR beta sequences, from 150 million to 200 million T cells, were found by an earlier analysis.

The PCR made use of 60 Vbeta and 13 Jbeta primers. Method: immunoSEQ multiplex PCR; TCRdb's copy keeps in-frame clones and lacks some. Among approximately 100,000 clones listed, roughly 85% were seen once. The sample holds a few counts of this clone. Its antigen is currently unknown. The study's findings and limits: No immune exposure information besides CMV serostatus was available. Later analysis identified a missense DCLRE1C variant that was linked to TCR beta V- and J-gene trimming. An observed cluster of highly shared sequence variants was recorded as a likely sequencing artifact.

Sequences were obtained from PBMCs. The receptor comes from a woman aged 40 to 49 in good health and CMV-seronegative.

CDR3 sequence reads: CAIRTLASDEQFF. In nucleotides, the CDR3 is TGTGCCATCAGGACTTTGGCTAGTGATGAGCAGTTCTTC. This chain uses TRBV6-5 with TRBJ2-1; tentative D call: TRBD2 (5 bases). The CDR3 loop spans 13 amino acids. Per germline, CDR1 MNHEY and CDR2 SVGAGI. V lost 10 bases and J 8 bases, leaving 18 bases between the germline ends.